The 13 T cell receptor beta chains presented below share a single source sample, sequenced in a study of early T cells in non-severe SARS-CoV-2 infection. TCRdb itself ran the 5' RACE reads through MiXCR, one entry per CDR3 protein. This sample has 35,000 to 45,000 distinct CDR3 sequences, with 5.5% to 6.5% found just once. Sequenced material: whole blood. The receptors stem from an adult who was a healthcare worker with PCR-confirmed SARS-CoV-2 infection or an uninfected control (not recorded which).

This clonotype has a count of ten or more. This chain joins TRBV20-1 and TRBJ1-6; 7 nucleotides match TRBD1. The CDR3 loop spans 14 amino acids. The ends lost 2 bases at V and 8 bases at J; junction bases unmatched: 6. The germline V gene has CDR1 DFQATT and CDR2 SNEGSKA (reference sequence). The CDR3 sequence: CSARPGQSYSPLHF. The CDR3 region has the DNA TGCAGTGCTAGACCGGGACAGAGCTATTCACCCCTCCACTTT.

This clonotype was seen ten or more times. The rearrangement uses TRBV10-2 and TRBJ2-7, with D perhaps matching TRBD1 or TRBD2 (5 bases each). Germline V gene data show CDR1 as WSHSY and CDR2 as SAAADI. The CDR3 spans 12 residues. The V gene lost 4 bases and the J gene lost 11 bases, with 15 bases spanning the gap. This chain's CDR3 is CASSGDRSMKYF. CDR3 DNA: TGCGCCAGCAGTGGGGACCGAAGCATGAAGTACTTC.

This sequence joins TRBV11-2 and TRBJ2-4; D gene unclear. The ends were cut back, 3 bases at V and 2 bases at J, with 5 bases in the middle. This CDR3 is 13 amino acids long. CDR1 and CDR2 from the germline V gene are SGHAT and FQNNGV. The CDR3 DNA is TGTGCCAGCAGCTTGGTTTCCAAAAACATTCAGTACTTC. It is translated as CASSLVSKNIQYF.

This clonotype was counted at least ten times. The CDR3 DNA reads as TGCAGTGCTAGACCACCAACCGGGACAGGGCGGGACATTCAGTACTTC. It translates to CSARPPTGTGRDIQYF. J is TRBJ2-4 and V is TRBV20-1, with 9 bases lining up with TRBD1. V lost 2 bases, J lost 8 bases, and 13 bases stayed unmatched. The length of the CDR3 is 16 residues. Germline CDR1 and CDR2: DFQATT and SNEGSKA (reference sequence).

This clonotype has ten or more counts. This chain joins TRBV7-6 and TRBJ2-1; 7 positions match TRBD2. Germline assignment: CDR1 SGHVS and CDR2 FNYEAQ. The CDR3 covers 12 residues. Trimming removed 4 bases from V and 6 bases from J; junction bases left unmatched: 0. The CDR3 here is CASSSGGNEQFF. The CDR3 DNA is TGTGCCAGCAGCTCGGGGGGCAATGAGCAGTTCTTC. Supplemented by reference TRBV7-6 and TRBJ2-1, the full variable domain reads GAGVSQSPRYKVTKRGQDVALRCDPISGHVSLYWYRQALGQGPEFLTYFNYEAQQDKSGLPNDRFSAERPEGSISTLTIQRTEQRDSAMYRCASSSGGNEQFFGPGTRLTVL.

The table lists this clonotype with many counts. The chain combines TRBV14 with TRBJ1-1; D remains ambiguous. The CDR3 contains 17 residues. Per germline, CDR1 SGHDN and CDR2 FVKESK. V lost 0 bases and J 8 bases, leaving 22 bases between the germline ends. CDR3 loop: CASSQDFLDSWMEEAFF. Written as DNA, the CDR3 is TGTGCCAGCAGCCAAGATTTCCTGGACTCCTGGATGGAGGAAGCTTTCTTT. Full variable domain (remainder filled in from reference TRBV14 and TRBJ1-1): EAGVTQFPSHSVIEKGQTVTLRCDPISGHDNLYWYRRVMGKEIKFLLHFVKESKQDESGMPNNRFLAERTGGTYSTLKVQPAELEDSGVYFCASSQDFLDSWMEEAFFGQGTRLTVV.

In its sample, this clonotype was seen many times. The chain couples TRBV18 to TRBJ1-1, with TRBD1 as a possible D gene (5 bases). Trimming removed 2 bases at V and 1 base at J, with 8 bases between. Germline CDR1 KGHSH, CDR2 LQKENI. The CDR3 covers 14 residues. CDR3 bases: TGTGCCAGCTCACCAGGGGCGAAGAACACTGAAGCTTTCTTT. This translates into CASSPGAKNTEAFF.

In this sample, this clonotype turned up many times. J is TRBJ1-5 and V is TRBV7-2; the match to TRBD1 covers 10 bases. V lost 4 bases, J lost 9 bases, and 12 bases stayed unmatched. There are 16 residues in the CDR3. From germline, CDR1 is SGHTA and CDR2 FQGNSA. The CDR3, as DNA: TGTGCCAGCAGCTCCCGAAGAGGACAGGGGGATGCGCCCCAGCATTTT. This codes for CASSSRRGQGDAPQHF.

This clonotype was found a few times. This chain uses TRBV7-6 with TRBJ2-3; 14 bases align to TRBD2. Germline V lookup: CDR1 SGHVS, CDR2 FNYEAQ. This CDR3 is built from 22 residues. J lost 5 bases, V lost 2 bases, and 21 bases had no gene match. Here the CDR3 DNA reads TGTGCCAGCAGCTTATATGACCTGGGACTAGCGGGGGCCACGACCGGGGGAGATACGCAGTATTTT. Encoded protein: CASSLYDLGLAGATTGGDTQYF.

This clonotype was seen more than once but under ten times. This chain uses TRBV20-1 with TRBJ2-7, with unresolved D. Germline CDR1 and CDR2: DFQATT and SNEGSKA (reference sequence). The CDR3 covers 14 residues. The germline V and J ends were trimmed by 6 bases and 2 bases, with 17 bases remaining between them. Written as DNA, the CDR3 is TGCAGTGCCCCACGATTCGCGTCCGCCTACGAGCAGTACTTC. This sequence encodes CSAPRFASAYEQYF.

The chain joins TRBV7-2 to TRBJ1-2; 8 bases map to TRBD1. J was trimmed by 5 bases and V by 5 bases; bases with no gene match: 16. There are 17 residues in the CDR3. Germline V gene sequence: CDR1 SGHTA, CDR2 FQGNSA. CDR3 coding DNA: TGTGCCAGCAGCCGAGACCAGGGGGCGCTTAATCCTTATGGCTACACCTTC. Translating gives CASSRDQGALNPYGYTF.

This clonotype was found a few times. This chain joins TRBV19 and TRBJ2-7; maybe TRBD1 (5 bases). V shed 5 bases and J shed 4 bases, with 12 bases lying between them. Germline V gene data show CDR1 as LNHDA and CDR2 as SQIVND (reference sequence). This CDR3 has 13 amino acids. The CDR3 coding sequence is TGTGCCAGTAGTGCAAAGGACACTTACGAGCAGTACTTC. It is translated as CASSAKDTYEQYF.

This sequence joins TRBV6-1 and TRBJ2-1; 11 positions agree with TRBD2. V gave up 1 base and J gave up 6 bases; unmatched junction bases: 2. Germline V CDR1 and CDR2: MNHNS, SASEGT. The CDR3 is 15 amino acids. CDR3 amino acids: CASSEVSGGANEQFF. The CDR3 DNA is TGTGCCAGCAGTGAAGTTAGCGGGGGGGCCAATGAGCAGTTCTTC.